This T cell receptor (beta chain) was recorded in a study of shared clonotypes between healthy human individuals. Findings and limits, study-wide: Naive subsets tended to show greater estimated richness than memory subsets. In contrast to clonotypes shared by all four donors, non-shared clonotypes had lower generation probabilities.

Over several immunoSEQ plates, each subset's genomic DNA was distributed in even portions. Repertoires were generated with immunoSEQ multiplex PCR, while TCRdb's copy carries only in-frame clones and drops some. The sample carries hundreds of thousands of clones, approximately 73% recorded once. The CDR3 has 13 residues. Per the germline V gene, CDR1 is MNHEY and CDR2 is SMNVEV (reference sequence). Trimming pared 2 bases from V and 6 bases from J, leaving 11 bases between. Points on this clone: Its target is not known.

This clonotype was obtained from a woman in her thirties in good health. The V and J genes are TRBV27 and TRBJ2-7; D may be TRBD1 (5 bases). The sequenced sample consisted of memory CD4+ T cells sorted from blood. Subset here: CD45RA-negative fraction. In nucleotides, the CDR3 is TGTGCCAGCAGTTTACAGGGTCTGGGCGAGCAGTACTTC. Translation gives CASSLQGLGEQYF.